This TCR beta chain was captured in a study of early T cells in non-severe SARS-CoV-2 infection. The TCR library protocol attached unique molecular identifiers to the individual cDNA molecules. TCRdb re-called the 5' RACE reads with MiXCR, one entry per CDR3 protein. The table records around 25,000 distinct CDR3 sequences, roughly 4.5% of them present only once. In its sample, this clonotype was seen a few times. The clonotype comes from an adult who was a healthcare worker with PCR-confirmed SARS-CoV-2 infection or an uninfected control (not recorded which). The material sequenced was whole blood.

CDR3 bases: TGTGCCAGCAGCTTCCGGACAGGGGGCGCGAGCACTGAAGCTTTCTTT. Protein: CASSFRTGGASTEAFF. V gene TRBV7-9 combines with J gene TRBJ1-1, with 11 positions matching TRBD1. Germline values: CDR1 SEHNR, CDR2 FQNEAQ (reference sequence). Germline trimming cut 3 bases from V and 4 bases from J; bases unmatched to any gene: 7. The length of the CDR3 is 16 residues.